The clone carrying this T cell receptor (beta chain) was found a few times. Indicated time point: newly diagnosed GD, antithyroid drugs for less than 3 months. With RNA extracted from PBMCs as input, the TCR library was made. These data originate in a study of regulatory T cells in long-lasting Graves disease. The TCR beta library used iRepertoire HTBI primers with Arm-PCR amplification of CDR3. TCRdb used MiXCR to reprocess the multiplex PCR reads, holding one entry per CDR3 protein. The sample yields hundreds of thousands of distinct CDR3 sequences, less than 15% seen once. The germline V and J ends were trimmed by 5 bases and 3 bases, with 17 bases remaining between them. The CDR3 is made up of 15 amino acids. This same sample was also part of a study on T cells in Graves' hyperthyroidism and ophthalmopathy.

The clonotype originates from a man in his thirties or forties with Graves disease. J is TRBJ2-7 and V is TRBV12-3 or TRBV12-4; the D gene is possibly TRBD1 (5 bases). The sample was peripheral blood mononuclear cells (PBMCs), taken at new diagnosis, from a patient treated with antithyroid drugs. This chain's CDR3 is CASSPPGKSGYEQYF. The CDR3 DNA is TGTGCCAGCAGTCCCCCAGGGAAGTCAGGCTACGAGCAGTACTTC.